Listed here are 21 T cell receptor beta chains from one sample, sequenced in a study of cytomegalovirus exposure and HLA in healthy donors. The protocol was immunoSEQ multiplex PCR, while the TCRdb copy is restricted to in-frame clones and leaves out a portion. The sample records about 160,000 clones, about 96% being singletons. Sequencing was performed on PBMCs. The origin of the receptors is a woman between 18 and 29 years old in good health and CMV-seronegative.

The rearrangement joins TRBV4-2 to TRBJ2-5; 8 bases agree with TRBD2. The V segment lost 4 bases and the J segment 1 base; nucleotides outside the gene matches: 8. CDR1 and CDR2 (germline): LGHNA, YNFKEQ. This CDR3 is built from 16 residues. For the CDR3, the DNA is TGTGCCAGCAGCCCCCTTTTCGGGGGGGCCCAAGAGACCCAGTACTTC. This translates into CASSPLFGGAQETQYF.

This sequence joins TRBV6-4 and TRBJ2-1; 7 nucleotides line up with TRBD2. Losses at the gene ends were 3 bases for V and 3 bases for J; bases not matched to a gene: 5. The CDR3 has 15 residues. CDR1 and CDR2 from the germline V gene are MRHNA and SNTAGT. The CDR3: CASSEGAGDYNEQFF. CDR3 nucleotides: TGTGCCAGCAGTGAGGGCGCGGGGGACTACAATGAGCAGTTCTTC.

V gene TRBV9 combines with J gene TRBJ2-1, with D possibly matching TRBD1 (6 bases). Germline assignment: CDR1 SGDLS and CDR2 YYNGEE. Trimming took off 4 bases at V and 7 bases at J, with 18 bases between the two ends. CDR3 length equals 15 residues. CDR3 bases: TGTGCCAGCAGCCCCCATCTCCAGGGGTCAAATGAGCAGTTCTTC. Residues: CASSPHLQGSNEQFF.

The chain links TRBV18 to TRBJ2-1; D possibly corresponds to TRBD1 (5 bases). There are 12 residues in the CDR3. V was trimmed by 3 bases and J by 8 bases, leaving 8 bases between them. The germline CDR1 and CDR2 sequences are KGHSH and LQKENI. The chain's CDR3 is CASSPSRDEQFF. CDR3 DNA: TGTGCCAGCTCACCTTCCAGGGATGAGCAGTTCTTC.

V is TRBV5-1 and J is TRBJ2-7; maybe TRBD2 (6 bases). The length of the CDR3 is 15 residues. Per the germline V gene, CDR1 is SGHRS and CDR2 is YFSETQ. V was trimmed by 0 bases and J by 4 bases, leaving 14 bases between them. The CDR3 DNA follows: TGCGCCAGCAGCTTGGTTGGGGTGGGAGGTTACGAGCAGTACTTC. Its protein product is CASSLVGVGGYEQYF. Full variable domain (rest looked up from reference TRBV5-1 and TRBJ2-7): KAGVTQTPRYLIKTRGQQVTLSCSPISGHRSVSWYQQTPGQGLQFLFEYFSETQRNKGNFPGRFSGRQFSNSRSEMNVSTLELGDSALYLCASSLVGVGGYEQYFGPGTRLTVT.

This chain joins TRBV7-8 and TRBJ2-2, with TRBD1 matching over 9 bases. The trim removed 2 bases at V and 1 base at J, leaving 2 bases unmatched. CDR3 length: 16 residues. Germline V gene data show CDR1 as SGHVS and CDR2 as FQNEAQ. The CDR3 nucleotides are TGTGCCAGCAGCTTAAAGGGACAGGGGAACACCGGGGAGCTGTTTTTT. It yields the protein CASSLKGQGNTGELFF.

V usage is TRBV2 and J usage is TRBJ2-3, with unresolved D. The V and J ends lost 4 bases and 5 bases respectively, with 4 bases between them. CDR1 is SNHLY and CDR2 is FYNNEI in the germline V gene. CDR3 length: 11 amino acids. The DNA for the CDR3 is TGTGCCAGCAGTGTACAAGATACGCAGTATTTT. This gives the protein CASSVQDTQYF.

The rearrangement uses TRBV18 and TRBJ1-2; 8 bases match TRBD1. This CDR3 is 15 amino acids long. V lost 0 bases to trimming and J lost 8 bases; unmatched junction nucleotides: 8. Germline CDR1 is KGHSH and CDR2 is LQKENI. CDR3 DNA sequence: TGTGCCAGCTCACCACCGTCGGCCAGGGGGCTAGGCTACACCTTC. Residues: CASSPPSARGLGYTF.

The chain combines TRBV4-3 with TRBJ2-1; TRBD1 matches 8 bases. J gave up 2 bases and V 1 base, and 4 bases lay outside the gene matches. CDR3 length: 16 residues. Germline values: CDR1 LGHNA, CDR2 YSLEER. The CDR3 DNA follows: TGCGCCAGCAGCCAAGGGGGACAGGCGCCCTACAATGAGCAGTTCTTC. It specifies CASSQGGQAPYNEQFF.

This clone was picked up one time. J is TRBJ2-5 and V is TRBV27, with TRBD1 matching 10 bases. Germline values: CDR1 MNHEY, CDR2 SMNVEV (reference sequence). V lost 6 bases, J lost 4 bases, and 5 bases stayed unmatched. The CDR3 runs to 14 residues. CDR3 bases: TGTGCCAGCAGCTGGACAGGGGGGAGAGAGACCCAGTACTTC. It encodes CASSWTGGRETQYF.

The chain combines TRBV5-1 with TRBJ2-3; the D gene is possibly TRBD2 (7 bases). Germline V gene data show CDR1 as SGHRS and CDR2 as YFSETQ. CDR3 size: 17 residues. The V gene lost 1 base and the J gene lost 5 bases, with 20 bases spanning the gap. CDR3 nucleotides: TGCGCCAGCAGCTTGACGGTCGGCGGGGGCCGTAGAGATACGCAGTATTTT. It encodes CASSLTVGGGRRDTQYF.

This CDR3 reads CASSSGAPIHYGYTF. The CDR3 nucleotides read TGTGCCAGCAGCTCAGGGGCTCCGATACACTATGGCTACACCTTC. The chain links TRBV27 to TRBJ1-2; weak D call: TRBD1 (6 bases). Looked up from germline, CDR1 is MNHEY and CDR2 is SMNVEV (reference sequence). The CDR3 covers 15 residues. Trimming cost V 6 bases and J 3 bases, with 17 bases left between them.

This clone was seen just once. The J gene is TRBJ1-2, the V gene TRBV18; 10 bases align to TRBD1. V gave up 3 bases and J gave up 8 bases; unmatched junction bases: 15. The length of the CDR3 is 17 residues. Germline-derived CDR1 and CDR2 are KGHSH and LQKENI. CDR3: CASSPAGTGATSRGYTF. CDR3 sequence (DNA): TGTGCCAGCTCACCCGCCGGGACAGGGGCGACCTCGAGAGGCTACACCTTC.

Note on this clone: This specimen includes other DNA sequences encoding the same CDR3. V usage is TRBV6-5 and J usage is TRBJ1-1, with D unclear. Germline CDR1 reads MNHEY; CDR2 reads SVGAGI. The CDR3 length is 13 residues. Trimming removed 2 bases at V and 1 base at J, with 5 bases between. The CDR3 region is CASSYPGNTEAFF. CDR3 DNA: TGTGCCAGCAGTTACCCCGGGAACACTGAAGCTTTCTTT.

The J gene is TRBJ1-3, the V gene TRBV11-2, with D possibly being TRBD1 (5 bases). Trimming pared 4 bases from V and 1 base from J, leaving 8 bases between. There are 14 residues in the CDR3. Germline CDR1 SGHAT, CDR2 FQNNGV. The CDR3 spells CASSSGTSGNTIYF. The CDR3 bases are TGTGCCAGCAGCTCCGGGACTTCTGGAAACACCATATATTTT.

The J gene is TRBJ2-1, the V gene TRBV11-2, with TRBD1 matching over 9 bases. Trimming removed 6 bases from V and 6 bases from J; junction bases left unmatched: 12. This CDR3 comprises 16 residues. Germline lookup yields CDR1 SGHAT and CDR2 FQNNGV. CDR3: CASSYERQDRGNEQFF. CDR3 nucleotides: TGTGCCAGCAGTTATGAACGCCAGGACAGGGGCAATGAGCAGTTCTTC.

The rearrangement links TRBV4-3 to TRBJ2-1, with D tentatively TRBD2 (6 bases). Germline loops: CDR1 LGHNA, CDR2 YSLEER. This CDR3 contains 13 residues. The germline V and J ends were trimmed by 6 bases and 4 bases, with 10 bases remaining between them. CDR3: CASSGGEYNEQFF. CDR3 DNA sequence: TGCGCCAGCAGTGGCGGGGAGTACAATGAGCAGTTCTTC.

The gene calls are TRBV4-1 and TRBJ2-6; D is unresolved. The CDR3 extends over 17 amino acids. The V gene lost 1 base and the J gene lost 2 bases, with 12 bases spanning the gap. Germline CDR1 reads MGHRA; CDR2 reads YSYEKL. This chain's CDR3 is CASSQAKQVAGANVLTF. In DNA, the CDR3 is TGCGCCAGCAGCCAAGCCAAGCAGGTTGCTGGGGCCAACGTCCTGACTTTC.

The chain employs TRBV5-1 and TRBJ2-7; TRBD1 agrees at 9 bases. V trimming: 2 bases; J trimming: 5 bases; junction bases outside the gene matches: 5. The CDR3 is 14 residues long. The germline CDR1 and CDR2 sequences are SGHRS and YFSETQ. CDR3: CASSLTGGGNEQYF. Written as DNA, the CDR3 is TGCGCCAGCAGCTTAACAGGGGGCGGCAACGAGCAGTACTTC.

J is TRBJ1-2 and V is TRBV27; D is undetermined. The CDR3 totals 15 residues. The germline V gene has CDR1 MNHEY and CDR2 SMNVEV (reference sequence). The germline V and J ends were trimmed by 1 base and 2 bases, with 11 bases remaining between them. The CDR3 region is CASSLYLGSNYGYTF. The CDR3 DNA follows: TGTGCCAGCAGTTTATACCTCGGTAGCAACTATGGCTACACCTTC.

This clone has only one observation. The chain uses TRBV6-6 and TRBJ1-1, with 9 bases identical to TRBD1. CDR1 is MNHNY and CDR2 is SVGAGI in the germline V gene (reference sequence). V gave up 7 bases and J gave up 3 bases; unmatched junction bases: 12. The length of the CDR3 is 16 residues. The CDR3 region is CASNLPTGGEDTEAFF. The CDR3 DNA follows: TGTGCCAGCAACCTACCGACAGGGGGGGAGGACACTGAAGCTTTCTTT.